The clone carrying this T cell receptor (beta chain) showed up just once. The sample comes from a study of blood T cell repertoires in COVID-19. Looking at the study overall: Some COVID-19 samples were acute and others convalescent; all came from the United States, Italy and Spain. Nucleic acid was either cDNA or gDNA, and it came from T cells, B-cell-depleted T cells, or PBMCs.

TCRdb's table, derived via immunoSEQ multiplex PCR, lists solely in-frame clones and lacks some. In the table there are some 150,000 clones, more than 75% of which are singletons. Seattle patients were enrolled during active infection and followed longitudinally. Germline values: CDR1 SGHTA, CDR2 FQGNSA. The CDR3 loop spans 13 amino acids. Trimming removed 6 bases from V and 4 bases from J, with 13 bases in between. What was sequenced was peripheral blood. The sequence was obtained from a woman aged 70 to 79 with COVID-19, enrolled during active disease. This rearrangement joins TRBV7-2 to TRBJ2-7; D not certain. CDR3 in DNA: TGTGCCAGCAGTCTGATCGACGGGTACGAGCAGTACTTC. Translating it yields CASSLIDGYEQYF.